A selection of T cell receptor beta chains follows, all from one sample in a study of blood T cell repertoires in COVID-19. The protocol was immunoSEQ multiplex PCR, while the TCRdb copy is restricted to in-frame clones and leaves out a portion. The data hold 310,000 or so clones, with about 91% observed a single time. The sample was PBMCs or T cells enriched from blood (not recorded which). The receptors were gathered from a woman between 18 and 29 years old who had recovered from COVID-19. CDR3s include the opening cysteine and the closing phenylalanine or tryptophan. The D gene is left open where the match is weak. A clone size is listed for some rows: how often the clone was seen (once, few, many), or a class if it is expanded.

d_call	v_call	j_call	clone_size	cdr3_aa	cdr3_nt
-	TRBV6-1	TRBJ2-3	-	CASSEGGLGTDTQYF	TGTGCCAGCAGTGAAGGGGGGCTCGGCACAGATACGCAGTATTTT
TRBD2	TRBV4-1	TRBJ2-5	-	CASSQAPPRLAQETQYF	TGCGCCAGCAGCCAAGCGCCGCCGAGACTAGCGCAAGAGACCCAGTACTTC
-	TRBV5-1	TRBJ1-6	-	CASSLADSRNSPLHF	TGCGCCAGCAGCTTGGCGGACTCGCGCAATTCACCCCTCCACTTT
-	TRBV7-8	TRBJ2-2	-	CASSQQVSAGELFF	TGTGCCAGCAGCCAACAGGTTTCCGCCGGGGAGCTGTTTTTT
-	TRBV6-5	TRBJ1-6	-	CASSYSGHNNSPLHF	TGTGCCAGCAGTTACTCGGGGCATAATAATTCACCCCTCCACTTT
-	TRBV29-1	TRBJ1-4	-	CSARHREGEKLFF	TGCAGCGCTCGACACCGAGAAGGTGAAAAACTGTTTTTT
TRBD1	TRBV7-3	TRBJ1-6	-	CASSLDRGPNSPLHF	TGTGCCAGCAGCTTAGACAGGGGCCCAAATTCACCCCTCCACTTT
-	TRBV7-9	TRBJ1-1	-	CASSPEGDSTEAFF	TGTGCCAGCAGCCCCGAAGGGGACTCCACTGAAGCTTTCTTT
-	TRBV30	TRBJ1-3	-	CAWKIRLGDKVNTIYF	TGTGCCTGGAAGATCCGCCTCGGGGATAAAGTAAACACCATATATTTT
TRBD2	TRBV4-1	TRBJ2-7	-	CASSQVVAGGGYEQYF	TGCGCCAGCAGCCAAGTTGTAGCGGGAGGGGGGTACGAGCAGTACTTC
-	TRBV5-1	TRBJ1-1	-	CASSLTGMNTEAFF	TGCGCCAGCAGCTTGACAGGAATGAACACTGAAGCTTTCTTT
-	TRBV10-3	TRBJ1-1	-	CAIRVTGGNTEAFF	TGTGCCATCAGGGTAACAGGTGGGAACACTGAAGCTTTCTTT
-	TRBV21-1	TRBJ1-6	-	CASSPRSLRTGDSPLHF	TGTGCCAGCAGCCCCCGGAGTTTGCGGACAGGGGACTCACCCCTCCACTTT
-	TRBV6-5	TRBJ1-4	few	CASSYGGNNEKLFF	TGTGCCAGCAGTTACGGGGGCAACAATGAAAAACTGTTTTTT
-	TRBV12-3/TRBV12-4	TRBJ1-2	-	CASSLGGSWGYTF	TGTGCCAGCAGTTTGGGAGGCTCGTGGGGCTACACCTTC
-	TRBV7-9	TRBJ2-3	-	CASSQGLGTDTQYF	TGTGCCAGCAGCCAGGGGCTGGGCACAGATACGCAGTATTTT
-	TRBV9	TRBJ2-7	once	CASSVDLTANF	TGTGCCAGCAGCGTAGACCTGACAGCCAACTTC
-	TRBV5-1	TRBJ2-7	-	CASNSDTSYEQYF	TGCGCCAGCAATTCGGACACCTCCTACGAGCAGTACTTC
-	TRBV23-1	TRBJ1-1	-	CASSENRKIEAFF	TGCGCCAGCAGTGAGAACAGGAAGATTGAAGCTTTCTTT
-	TRBV7-2	TRBJ1-3	-	CASSLATGPGNTIYF	TGTGCCAGCAGCTTAGCCACAGGGCCTGGAAACACCATATATTTT
-	TRBV7-2	TRBJ2-1	-	CASSFQRLGQFF	TGTGCCAGCAGCTTCCAACGCCTAGGGCAGTTCTTC
-	TRBV29-1	TRBJ1-1	once	CSVEYSMNTEAFF	TGCAGCGTTGAGTACAGCATGAACACTGAAGCTTTCTTT
TRBD1	TRBV6-5	TRBJ1-2	-	CASRPRGRGDSYTF	TGTGCCAGCAGGCCGAGGGGGCGAGGAGATAGCTACACCTTC
TRBD2	TRBV11-2	TRBJ2-1	-	CASRQGLAGYNEQFF	TGTGCCAGCAGACAGGGACTAGCGGGTTACAATGAGCAGTTCTTC
TRBD1	TRBV7-8	TRBJ2-7	-	CASSLVQGAFYEQYF	TGTGCCAGCAGCTTAGTACAGGGGGCTTTCTACGAGCAGTACTTC
TRBD2	TRBV3-1/TRBV3-2	TRBJ2-1	-	CASSHSGTSGMRDYNEQFF	TGTGCCAGCAGCCACTCGGGGACTAGCGGGATGAGAGACTACAATGAGCAGTTCTTC
TRBD1	TRBV27	TRBJ1-5	-	CASSLSPGQGVQPQHF	TGTGCCAGCAGTTTATCTCCGGGACAGGGTGTCCAGCCCCAGCATTTT